This T cell receptor (beta chain) derives from a study of beta chain features in type 1 diabetes. Study summary: Sorted cells examined across all samples numbered 107,917,701.

This clone was detected a few times. The antigen is undetermined. Of the isolated RNA, all was reverse transcribed, and so the sequenced material was expressed TCRB transcripts. The protocol was immunoSEQ multiplex PCR, while the TCRdb copy is restricted to in-frame clones and leaves out a portion. Of more than 550,000 clones in the sample, 11% to 15% were seen once. Regarding the study as a whole: Patients' naive, central memory and regulatory TCRB repertoires appeared more alike than those of healthy donors. Within each of all four CD4+ subsets, Type 1 diabetes patients had TCRB CDR3s that were moderately but significantly shorter.

This CDR3 spans 13 amino acids. V was clipped by 2 bases and J by 6 bases; unmatched bases: 4. The germline CDR1 and CDR2 sequences are GTSNPN and SVGIG (reference sequence). Blood was drawn once from each donor into heparinised tubes. The draws averaged about 110 mL. The sample was naive CD4+ T cells from blood. The sequence was obtained from a man between 18 and 35 years old with type 1 diabetes. V usage is TRBV30 and J usage is TRBJ2-1, with TRBD2 matching 7 bases. CDR3 in amino acids: CAWSLTGGNEQFF. DNA of the CDR3: TGTGCCTGGAGTCTCACGGGGGGCAATGAGCAGTTCTTC.